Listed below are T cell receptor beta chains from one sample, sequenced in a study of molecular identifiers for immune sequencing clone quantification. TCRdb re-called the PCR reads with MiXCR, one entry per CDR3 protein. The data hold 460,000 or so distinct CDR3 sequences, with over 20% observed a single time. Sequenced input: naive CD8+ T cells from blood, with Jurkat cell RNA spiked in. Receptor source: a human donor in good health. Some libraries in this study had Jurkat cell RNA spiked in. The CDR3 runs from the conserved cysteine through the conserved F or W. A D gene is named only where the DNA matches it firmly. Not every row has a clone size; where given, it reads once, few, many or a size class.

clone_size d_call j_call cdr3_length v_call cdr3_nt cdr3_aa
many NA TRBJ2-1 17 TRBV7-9 TGTGCCAGCAGCCCGGGGACGACGGAAAGCTCCTACAATGAGCAGTTCTTC CASSPGTTESSYNEQFF
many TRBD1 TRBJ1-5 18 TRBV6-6 TGTGCCAGCAGTTTCCCCACCGGGACAGTCTATAGCAATCAGCCCCAGCATTTT CASSFPTGTVYSNQPQHF
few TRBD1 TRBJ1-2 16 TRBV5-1 TGCGCCAGCAGCACGTCGCCGGGACAGGGGTCCCCTGGCTACACCTTC CASSTSPGQGSPGYTF
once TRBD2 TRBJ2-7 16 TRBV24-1 TGTGCCACCAGTGACCTGAAGACTAGCGGAATCTACGGGCAGTACTTC CATSDLKTSGIYGQYF
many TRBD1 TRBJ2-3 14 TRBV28 TGTGCCAGCAGTCCCCGGACAGGGTTAGATACGCAGTATTTT CASSPRTGLDTQYF
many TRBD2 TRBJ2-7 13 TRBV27 TGTGCCAGCAGGCCGGGACTAGCGGGAGAGCAGTACTTC CASRPGLAGEQYF
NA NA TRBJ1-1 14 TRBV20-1 TGCAGTGCTAGTAGTAGGGGATTGAACACTGAAGCTTTCTTT CSASSRGLNTEAFF
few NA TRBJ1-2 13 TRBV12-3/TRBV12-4 TGTGCCAGCAGTTTACCCACAGAGGATGGCTACACCTTC CASSLPTEDGYTF
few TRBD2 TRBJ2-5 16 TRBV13 TGTGCCAGCAGCGCCCAGGCAGGGACTAGGCAAGAGACCCAGTACTTC CASSAQAGTRQETQYF
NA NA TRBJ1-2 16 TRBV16 TGTGCCAGCAGCCCCCGAGCCGTGTCTCCCAACTATGGCTACACCTTC CASSPRAVSPNYGYTF
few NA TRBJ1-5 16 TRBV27 TGTGCCAGCAGCCCCTTAGGGGCTGGTCGCAATCAGCCCCAGCATTTT CASSPLGAGRNQPQHF
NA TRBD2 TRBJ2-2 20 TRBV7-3 TGTGCCAGCAGCTTAGTGGGACTAGCGGGAGGGCCGAATAGCACCGGGGAGCTGGTTTTT CASSLVGLAGGPNSTGELVF
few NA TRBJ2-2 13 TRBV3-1 TGTGCCAGCAGCCAAATTACGGACGGGGAGCTGTTTTTT CASSQITDGELFF
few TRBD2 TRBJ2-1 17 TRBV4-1 TGCGCCAGCAGCCCCTATAGTACTAGCGGGGTCGACAATGAGCAGTTCTTC CASSPYSTSGVDNEQFF
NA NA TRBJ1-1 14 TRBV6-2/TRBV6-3 TGTGCCAGCTCCGACTCCAGGGTATACACTGAAGCTTTCTTT CASSDSRVYTEAFF
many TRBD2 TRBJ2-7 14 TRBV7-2 TGTGCCAGCAGCTTCAGCGGGGGGGCCTACGAGCAGTACTTC CASSFSGGAYEQYF
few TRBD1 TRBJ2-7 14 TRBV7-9 TGTGCCAGCAGCCGAACCGGGACAGGGTACGAGCAGTACTTC CASSRTGTGYEQYF
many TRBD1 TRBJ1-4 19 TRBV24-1 TGTGCCACCAGTGCAACTTGGACAGGGGACGGATCCCCCGATGAAAAACTGTTTTTT CATSATWTGDGSPDEKLFF
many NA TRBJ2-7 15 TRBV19 TGTGCCAGTAGTATTTTCGGGGCAGGGAACTACGAGCAGTACTTC CASSIFGAGNYEQYF
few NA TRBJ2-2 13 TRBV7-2 TGTGCCAGCAGCTACTGGGACACCGGGGAGCTGTTTTTT CASSYWDTGELFF
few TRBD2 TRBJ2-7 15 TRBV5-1 TGCGCCAGCAACCCTTCCTCTAGCGGGAGCCTCGAGCAGTACTTC CASNPSSSGSLEQYF
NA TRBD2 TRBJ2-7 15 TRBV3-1 TGTGCCAGCAGCCCCTTGTGGGAGGGCCGCTACGAGCAGTACTTC CASSPLWEGRYEQYF
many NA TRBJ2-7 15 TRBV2 TGTGCCAGCAGTGAAGCCAAGTACAGGAGCTACGAGCAGTACTTC CASSEAKYRSYEQYF
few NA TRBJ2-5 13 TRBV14 TGTGCCAGCAGCCACCATAATAAGGAGACCCAGTACTTC CASSHHNKETQYF
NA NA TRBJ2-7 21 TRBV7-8 TGTGCCAGCACAGCTTCGAGTGGGCAGACCGATGGCGGCAGAGGGCCCTACGAGCAGTACTTC CASTASSGQTDGGRGPYEQYF
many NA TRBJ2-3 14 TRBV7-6 TGTGCCAGCAGCCCAGAGGTCCTCACAGATACGCAGTATTTT CASSPEVLTDTQYF
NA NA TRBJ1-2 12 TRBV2 TGTGCCAGCAGTGCGGAGGGCTATGGCTACACCTTC CASSAEGYGYTF
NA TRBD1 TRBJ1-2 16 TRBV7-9 TGTGCCAGCAGCCCACCGCTGTCCCTACAGGGGGCACTCCACACCTTC CASSPPLSLQGALHTF
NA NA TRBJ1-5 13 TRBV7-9 TGTGCCGGCAATCAGGGGTCGCATCAGCCCCAGCATTTT CAGNQGSHQPQHF
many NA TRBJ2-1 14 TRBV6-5 TGTGCCAGCAGGGCCTCAACAGCCGGTGATGAGCAGTTCTTC CASRASTAGDEQFF
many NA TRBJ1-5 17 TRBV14 TGTGCCAGCAGCCAAGAGTGCCGGCAGGGCGTATATCAGCCCCAGCATTTT CASSQECRQGVYQPQHF
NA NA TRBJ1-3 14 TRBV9 TGTGCCAGCACGCCAAAATCCTCGGGAAACACCATATATTTT CASTPKSSGNTIYF